The text below deals with one TCR beta chain. The target antigen is unknown. This entry is derived from a study of beta chain features in type 1 diabetes. Whole-study context: Sorted cells from all samples, numbering 107,917,701, were examined. Study findings and constraints: More deletions and fewer insertions at VDJ junctions were seen in type 1 diabetes patients. High-TCR-expressing cells could be over-represented by cDNA sequencing.

The CDR3 sequence is 19 residues long. The germline CDR1 and CDR2 sequences are KGHSH and LQKENI. V gave up 3 bases and J gave up 3 bases, with 26 bases separating them. There was one heparinised blood draw per donor, averaging roughly 120 mL. Isolated RNA was reverse transcribed in full, so expressed TCRB transcripts were sequenced. This table comes from immunoSEQ multiplex PCR, and its TCRdb copy is limited to in-frame clones, with some not included. This table holds 150,000 to 180,000 clones, over 8.5% found once. This TCR was sampled from a man in his late teens or twenties in good health. The sequenced sample consisted of central memory CD4+ T cells from blood. The chain carries TRBV18 and TRBJ1-1, with a possible D match to TRBD1 (5 bases). DNA for the CDR3: TGTGCCAGCTCACCCCAACGCGGGCACGCGGGGGGGAAGGACACTGAAGCTTTCTTT. It encodes CASSPQRGHAGGKDTEAFF. Supplemented by reference TRBV18 and TRBJ1-1, the full variable domain reads NAGVMQNPRHLVRRRGQEARLRCSPMKGHSHVYWYRQLPEEGLKFMVYLQKENIIDESGMPKERFSAEFPKEGPSILRIQQVVRGDSAAYFCASSPQRGHAGGKDTEAFFGQGTRLTVV.